The 21 T cell receptor beta chains below all came from one sample that was sequenced in a study of chemoradiotherapy in HPV16-positive cancers. Assay used: immunoSEQ multiplex PCR; TCRdb lists only in-frame clones, some missing. Altogether more than 10,000 clones are present, nearly 90% being singletons, with the ten largest covering about a fifth. The source was blood, collected from a patient who underwent chemoradiotherapy. The receptors derive from a human donor with HPV-associated anogenital cancer.

With respect to this clone: Sequence at one end of the junction differs from germline and may be a read error. This sequence joins TRBV12-5 and TRBJ1-1; D is unresolved. This CDR3 spans 12 amino acids. CDR1 is LGHNT, CDR2 FRNRAP, per germline. The CDR3 protein is CASGLGQMAAFF. CDR3 sequence (DNA): TGTGCTAGTGGGTTGGGCCAAATGGCTGCTTTCTTT.

The genes are TRBV5-6 and TRBJ1-4, with TRBD1 identical over 7 bases. The CDR3 loop spans 16 amino acids. The junction had 2 bases not matched to a gene; V was cut back by 0 bases and J by 0 bases. Looked up from germline, CDR1 is SGHDT and CDR2 is YYEEEE. CDR3 region: CASSLGDRTTNEKLFF. The CDR3 DNA sequence: TGTGCCAGCAGCTTGGGGGACAGAACAACTAATGAAAAACTGTTTTTT. Full variable domain (outside the CDR3, taken from reference TRBV5-6 and TRBJ1-4): DAGVTQSPTHLIKTRGQQVTLRCSPKSGHDTVSWYQQALGQGPQFIFQYYEEEERQRGNFPDRFSGHQFPNYSSELNVNALLLGDSALYLCASSLGDRTTNEKLFFGSGTQLSVL.

This chain connects TRBV11-3 to TRBJ1-5; the D is unclear. Germline V CDR1 and CDR2: SGHNT, YENEEA. This CDR3 has 16 amino acids. With 7 bases removed from V and 0 bases from J, the gap between germline ends came to 16 bases. This CDR3 reads CASKHPWRNSNQPQHF. CDR3 bases: TGTGCCAGCAAGCACCCCTGGCGGAATAGCAATCAGCCCCAGCATTTT.

The chain uses TRBV19 and TRBJ1-1, with D hard to call. The CDR3 has 13 residues. With 9 bases removed from V and 0 bases from J, the gap between germline ends came to 11 bases. Germline CDR1 reads LNHDA; CDR2 reads SQIVND (reference sequence). CDR3 bases: TGTGCCAGCAAAGGGTCCATGAACACTGAAGCTTTCTTT. This codes for CASKGSMNTEAFF. Full variable domain (remainder filled in from reference TRBV19 and TRBJ1-1): DGGITQSPKYLFRKEGQNVTLSCEQNLNHDAMYWYRQDPGQGLRLIYYSQIVNDFQKGDIAEGYSVSREKKESFPLTVTSAQKNPTAFYLCASKGSMNTEAFFGQGTRLTVV.

The genes are TRBV15 and TRBJ2-6, with TRBD1 matching 8 bases. Germline V gene sequence: CDR1 LNHNV, CDR2 YYDKDF (reference sequence). The length of the CDR3 is 17 residues. V gave up 7 bases and J gave up 0 bases; unmatched junction bases: 8. The CDR3 here is CATTGQGATSGANVLTF. CDR3 nucleotide sequence: TGTGCCACCACCGGACAGGGTGCGACCTCTGGGGCCAACGTCCTGACTTTC. Full variable domain (missing parts from reference TRBV15 and TRBJ2-6): DAMVIQNPRYQVTQFGKPVTLSCSQTLNHNVMYWYQQKSSQAPKLLFHYYDKDFNNEADTPDNFQSRRPNTSFCFLDIRSPGLGDTAMYLCATTGQGATSGANVLTFGAGSRLTVL.

This chain joins TRBV5-1 and TRBJ2-1, with a possible D match to TRBD1 (6 bases). The V gene lost 0 bases and the J gene lost 4 bases, with 11 bases spanning the gap. The germline gives CDR1 SGHRS, CDR2 YFSETQ. This CDR3 comprises 15 residues. The CDR3: CASSLETGLYNEQFF. CDR3 coding DNA: TGCGCCAGCAGCTTGGAGACAGGTTTATACAATGAGCAGTTCTTC. The variable domain in full, completed from reference TRBV5-1 and TRBJ2-1, reads KAGVTQTPRYLIKTRGQQVTLSCSPISGHRSVSWYQQTPGQGLQFLFEYFSETQRNKGNFPGRFSGRQFSNSRSEMNVSTLELGDSALYLCASSLETGLYNEQFFGPGTRLTVL.

This clone appeared a few times. The chain couples TRBV25-1 to TRBJ2-7; a possible D gene is TRBD1 (5 bases). V lost 1 base to trimming and J lost 1 base, with 8 bases between them. CDR3 size: 14 residues. Germline V gives CDR1 MGHDK, CDR2 SYGVNS. Here the CDR3 reads CASSESAGSYEQYF. Here the CDR3 DNA reads TGTGCCAGCAGTGAATCCGCAGGGTCCTACGAGCAGTACTTC.

This chain uses TRBV6-1 with TRBJ1-1; unclear D gene. V was clipped by 2 bases and J by 1 base, with 8 bases between them. Germline CDR1 and CDR2: MNHNS and SASEGT. CDR3 length: 14 residues. CDR3 sequence reads: CASSEFGENTEAFF. The CDR3 DNA reads TGTGCCAGCAGTGAATTCGGCGAGAACACTGAAGCTTTCTTT.

This chain joins TRBV19 and TRBJ1-5; TRBD1 matches 7 bases. Germline V lookup: CDR1 LNHDA, CDR2 SQIVND (reference sequence). The trim removed 4 bases at V and 2 bases at J, leaving 8 bases unmatched. The CDR3 is 16 amino acids. In DNA form, the CDR3 reads TGTGCCAGTAGTAAAGGAACAGGGGTCGGCAATCAGCCCCAGCATTTT. Translation: CASSKGTGVGNQPQHF.

The chain carries TRBV4-1 and TRBJ2-3; 8 nucleotides match TRBD2. This CDR3 contains 19 residues. Germline V lookup: CDR1 MGHRA, CDR2 YSYEKL. The junction had 16 bases not matched to a gene; V was cut back by 3 bases and J by 2 bases. The CDR3 DNA is TGCGCCAGCAGCCAGGGCACGGGGGGGTTCAGGAAATACACAGATACGCAGTATTTT. Its protein is CASSQGTGGFRKYTDTQYF.

The chain has TRBV4-1 and TRBJ1-5, with unresolved D. V shed 3 bases and J shed 0 bases, with 12 bases lying between them. Germline values: CDR1 MGHRA, CDR2 YSYEKL. The CDR3 contains 16 residues. CDR3 DNA: TGCGCCAGCAGCCAGGATAAAGGATTTAGCAATCAGCCCCAGCATTTT. It specifies CASSQDKGFSNQPQHF.

A single count supports this clone. The chain combines TRBV5-1 with TRBJ2-5; D gene uncertain. This CDR3 contains 13 residues. The V end was cut by 4 bases, the J end by 5 bases, with 12 bases between. Germline assignment: CDR1 SGHRS and CDR2 YFSETQ. CDR3 DNA: TGCGCCAGCAGCCTCCTACCTCGGGAGACCCAGTACTTC. As protein: CASSLLPRETQYF.

For this clone: At the DNA level, this CDR3 is encoded by other sequences in the same sample as well. The chain employs TRBV29-1 and TRBJ1-2; 10 nucleotides line up with TRBD1. Trimming cost V 6 bases and J 1 base; bases outside gene matches: 2. The CDR3 runs to 13 residues. Per germline, CDR1 SQVTM and CDR2 ANQGSEA. CDR3 sequence: CSVRTGGNYGYTF. The CDR3 DNA is TGCAGCGTAAGGACAGGGGGTAACTATGGCTACACCTTC.

A single count supports this clone. The J gene is TRBJ2-7, the V gene TRBV19, with 7 bases fitting TRBD2. This CDR3 spans 15 amino acids. Losses at the gene ends were 5 bases for V and 2 bases for J; bases not matched to a gene: 9. Germline V gene lookup returns CDR1 LNHDA and CDR2 SQIVND (reference sequence). The CDR3 nucleotides read TGTGCCAGTAGTGCGACTAGCAGCAATCCCTACGAGCAGTACTTC. Protein: CASSATSSNPYEQYF.

The chain is built from TRBV19 and TRBJ1-1; the D gene is possibly TRBD1 (6 bases). Deletions cut 7 bases from V and 3 bases from J, with 12 bases between. This CDR3 spans 13 amino acids. Per germline, CDR1 LNHDA and CDR2 SQIVND (reference sequence). The CDR3 DNA reads TGTGCCAGTAAACCCCCAGGGGACACTGAAGCTTTCTTT. Its translation is CASKPPGDTEAFF.

The chain is built from TRBV2 and TRBJ1-1; D unclear. The CDR3 totals 15 residues. Trimming stripped 1 base from V and 4 bases from J, with 13 bases between. Germline V lookup: CDR1 SNHLY, CDR2 FYNNEI. The CDR3 nucleotides read TGTGCCAGCAGTGAAGTTAAGCGGGAGGGCACTGAAGCTTTCTTT. Its translation is CASSEVKREGTEAFF. The full variable domain, in which reference TRBV2 and TRBJ1-1 provide the parts outside the CDR3, is EPEVTQTPSHQVTQMGQEVILRCVPISNHLYFYWYRQILGQKVEFLVSFYNNEISEKSEIFDDQFSVERPDGSNFTLKIRSTKLEDSAMYFCASSEVKREGTEAFFGQGTRLTVV.

The rearrangement links TRBV13 to TRBJ1-5; D ambiguous. The germline V and J ends were trimmed by 0 bases and 0 bases, with 12 bases remaining between them. The CDR3 totals 17 residues. The germline V gene encodes CDR1 PRHDT and CDR2 FYEKMQ (reference sequence). The chain's CDR3 is CASSLGLRGPSNQPQHF. CDR3 nucleotides: TGTGCCAGCAGCTTAGGGCTGCGGGGTCCTAGCAATCAGCCCCAGCATTTT.

The chain joins TRBV11-3 to TRBJ2-2, with 14 bases fitting TRBD2. This CDR3 contains 18 residues. V dropped 5 bases and J dropped 6; count of bases not matched to a gene: 11. Germline loops: CDR1 SGHNT, CDR2 YENEEA. The CDR3 nucleotides read TGTGCCAGCAGCCCCGGGGGACTAGCGGGAGTCGGGCCCGGGGAGCTGTTTTTT. This codes for CASSPGGLAGVGPGELFF.

This clone was recorded only once. The gene calls are TRBV28 and TRBJ2-2; TRBD2 agrees at 8 bases. The trim removed 7 bases at V and 6 bases at J, leaving 10 bases unmatched. In germline, CDR1 is MDHEN, CDR2 SYDVKM. CDR3 length: 15 amino acids. The CDR3 reads CASTPAGAQAGELFF. The CDR3 nucleotides read TGTGCCAGCACCCCAGCGGGAGCCCAGGCCGGGGAGCTGTTTTTT.

On this clone: A read error may account for a junction end that differs from germline. The rearrangement joins TRBV19 to TRBJ1-6, with no clear D. Germline values: CDR1 LNHDA, CDR2 SQIVND (reference sequence). The CDR3 covers 18 residues. The DNA of the CDR3 is TGTGCCAGTAGTATTTCGGGTAGCGGGGTCTCGCTTCGTTCAGCCCTCCACTTT. Translation: CASSISGSGVSLRSALHF.

The rearrangement joins TRBV14 to TRBJ2-5, with D unclear. Germline V lookup: CDR1 SGHDN, CDR2 FVKESK. CDR3 size: 15 residues. V lost 4 bases and J lost 2, with 14 bases in between. The DNA of the CDR3 is TGTGCCAGCAGCCCGGGCACTTTACTTCAAGAGACCCAGTACTTC. Its protein is CASSPGTLLQETQYF.